The clone carrying this T cell receptor beta chain appeared once. Relative to the germline gene, one junction end is altered; a read error may explain this. This specimen comes from a study of technical replicates of blood from a handful of donors. Using immunoSEQ multiplex PCR, the repertoire was profiled, and TCRdb retains in-frame clones only, with some absent. The sample shows under 85,000 clones, more than 90% of them seen only once. The CDR3 totals 16 residues. Germline values: CDR1 SGHRS, CDR2 YFSETQ. This sequence was found in a human donor in good health. The specimen sequenced was T cells isolated from PBMCs. This chain links TRBV5-1 with TRBJ2-3, with a tentative D call TRBD2 (5 bases). The CDR3 spells CASSLAVISSTDTRYF. The DNA for the CDR3 is TGCGCCAGCAGCTTGGCCGTAATCTCTAGCACAGATACGCGGTATTTT. Full variable domain (missing parts from reference TRBV5-1 and TRBJ2-3): KAGVTQTPRYLIKTRGQQVTLSCSPISGHRSVSWYQQTPGQGLQFLFEYFSETQRNKGNFPGRFSGRQFSNSRSEMNVSTLELGDSALYLCASSLAVISSTDTRYFGPGTRLTVL.